This T cell receptor beta chain stems from a study of cytomegalovirus exposure and HLA in healthy donors. Study-wide results and caveats: What was likely a sequencing artifact was a cluster of highly shared sequence variants. In an earlier analysis, about 87% or about 30%: the productive usage of most TCR beta V segments.

The PCR was carried out with 60 Vbeta primers and 13 Jbeta primers. Using immunoSEQ multiplex PCR, the repertoire was profiled, and TCRdb retains in-frame clones only, with some absent. This table holds roughly 130,000 clones, over 60% found once. For this clone: The antigen remains undetermined.

The receptor was derived from a woman in her fifties or sixties in good health and CMV-seronegative. Input material: PBMCs.

CDR3 amino acids: CASSLDRARSNEQYF. In DNA form, the CDR3 reads TGTGCCAGCAGCTTAGACCGTGCCAGGTCAAACGAGCAGTACTTC. The V gene is TRBV11-2, the J gene TRBJ2-7; D gene ambiguous. Germline CDR1 reads SGHAT; CDR2 reads FQNNGV. With 0 bases removed from V and 5 bases from J, the gap between germline ends came to 14 bases. CDR3 length: 15 residues.